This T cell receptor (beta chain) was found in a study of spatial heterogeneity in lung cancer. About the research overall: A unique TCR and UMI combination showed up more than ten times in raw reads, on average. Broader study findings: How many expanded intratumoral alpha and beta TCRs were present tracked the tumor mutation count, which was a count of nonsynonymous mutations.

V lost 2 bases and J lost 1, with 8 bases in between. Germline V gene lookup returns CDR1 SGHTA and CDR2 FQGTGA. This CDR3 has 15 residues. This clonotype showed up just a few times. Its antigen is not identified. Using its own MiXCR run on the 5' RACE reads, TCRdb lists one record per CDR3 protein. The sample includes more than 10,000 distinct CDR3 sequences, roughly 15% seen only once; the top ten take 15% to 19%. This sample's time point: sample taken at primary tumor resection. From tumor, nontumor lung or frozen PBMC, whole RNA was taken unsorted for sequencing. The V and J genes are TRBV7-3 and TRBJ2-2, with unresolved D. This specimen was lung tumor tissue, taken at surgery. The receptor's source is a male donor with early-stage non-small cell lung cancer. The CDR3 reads CASSLVPGNTGELFF. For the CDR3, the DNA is TGTGCCAGCAGCTTAGTCCCGGGGAACACCGGGGAGCTGTTTTTT.